This TCR beta chain was recorded in a study of blood T cells in healthy people across ages. Study-level findings and limits: Versus aged donors, long-lived donors had higher diversity and more naive CD4+ cells. It was not possible, with unsorted PBMCs, to conclusively compare naive and antigen-experienced cells.

With 0 bases removed from V and 3 bases from J, the gap between germline ends came to 11 bases. Germline V lookup: CDR1 GTSNPN, CDR2 SVGIG (reference sequence). The CDR3 loop spans 14 amino acids. A note on this clonotype: Its specificity is unknown.

Using a J-beta primer mix together with a sample-barcoded 5' primer, a second PCR was run for 7 to 11 cycles. TCRdb re-derived calls from the 5' RACE reads in MiXCR, one entry per CDR3 protein. The sample lists approximately 800,000 distinct CDR3 sequences, 35% to 40% seen once, with about an eighth in the top ten. The study isolated at least 6.5 million PBMCs from each sample. This TCR was sampled from a man younger than 35 in good health. Sequencing was done on a sample of blood. The rearrangement uses TRBV30 and TRBJ1-1; no firm D call. The CDR3 DNA sequence: TGTGCCTGGAGTGTACTGCGGAGGCACACTGAAGCTTTCTTT. As protein: CAWSVLRRHTEAFF.